The 9 T cell receptor beta chains given below trace back to one sample, sequenced in a study of T cells after yellow fever vaccination. TCRdb ran MiXCR on the 5' RACE reads and lists one entry per CDR3 protein. The sample carries some 350,000 distinct CDR3 sequences, more than 8.5% recorded once. The sample here was PBMCs, taken on the day of the first yellow fever vaccination. These TCRs come from a man in his late teens or twenties who received the YFV17D yellow fever vaccine.

The V call is TRBV7-9, the J call TRBJ2-7; D uncertain. The CDR3 has 13 amino acids. The germline V and J ends were trimmed by 0 bases and 2 bases, with 5 bases remaining between them. The germline V gene encodes CDR1 SEHNR and CDR2 FQNEAQ (reference sequence). The DNA of the CDR3 is TGTGCCAGCAGCTTAGCCCCCCCCTACGAGCAGTACTTC. This codes for CASSLAPPYEQYF.

This clonotype was detected ten times or more. V usage is TRBV4-1 and J usage is TRBJ1-5; no clear D. Germline lookup yields CDR1 MGHRA and CDR2 YSYEKL. V gave up 6 bases and J gave up 2 bases, with 17 bases separating them. The CDR3 covers 16 residues. The CDR3, as DNA: TGCGCCAGCAGTTTGCGCTCCAAGTCGGGCAATCAGCCCCAGCATTTT. Translating gives CASSLRSKSGNQPQHF.

This clonotype showed up just a few times. This chain uses TRBV3-1 with TRBJ1-5; a possible D gene is TRBD1 (5 bases). V was trimmed by 0 bases and J by 6 bases, leaving 15 bases between them. The CDR3 loop spans 16 amino acids. Germline CDR1 and CDR2: LGHDT and YNNKEL (reference sequence). This chain's CDR3 is CASSQDTGTRGQPQHF. In nucleotides, the CDR3 is TGTGCCAGCAGCCAAGATACCGGGACTAGGGGTCAGCCCCAGCATTTT.

This chain links TRBV6-4 with TRBJ2-3, with 8 bases lining up with TRBD1. Germline CDR1 reads MRHNA; CDR2 reads SNTAGT. This CDR3 is built from 15 residues. The V and J ends lost 6 bases and 0 bases, in that order; junction bases with no gene match: 5. CDR3 sequence: CASSETGGSTDTQYF. In DNA form, the CDR3 reads TGTGCCAGCAGCGAAACAGGGGGTAGCACAGATACGCAGTATTTT.

The chain employs TRBV6-2 or TRBV6-3 and TRBJ2-5; no reliable D call. The CDR3 loop spans 10 amino acids. The germline V and J ends were trimmed by 6 bases and 4 bases, with 3 bases remaining between them. Germline assignment: CDR1 MNHEY and CDR2 SVGEGT. The CDR3 loop is CASRLETQYF. As DNA, the CDR3 is TGTGCCAGCAGGCTAGAGACCCAGTACTTC.

This chain connects TRBV20-1 to TRBJ1-6; maybe TRBD1 (6 bases). This CDR3 contains 12 residues. Germline lookup yields CDR1 DFQATT and CDR2 SNEGSKA (reference sequence). Trimming removed 1 base at V and 8 bases at J, with 6 bases between. This CDR3 reads CSARAGDSPLHF. The DNA for the CDR3 is TGCAGTGCTAGAGCAGGGGATTCACCCCTCCACTTT.

In its sample, this clonotype was seen a few times. The J gene is TRBJ2-1, the V gene TRBV5-4, with 9 positions matching TRBD2. This CDR3 region has 15 residues. Looked up from germline, CDR1 is SGHNT and CDR2 is YYREEE (reference sequence). V shed 1 base and J 3 bases; nucleotides not matched to a gene: 2. CDR3 coding DNA: TGTGCCAGCAGCTTGACTAGCGGGCACTACAATGAGCAGTTCTTC. Amino acid sequence: CASSLTSGHYNEQFF.

This clonotype was seen only a few times. The rearrangement joins TRBV6-5 to TRBJ2-2, with D possibly TRBD1 on 6 matching bases. The germline V gene has CDR1 MNHEY and CDR2 SVGAGI. The CDR3 runs 13 residues. Trimming pared 2 bases from V and 7 bases from J, leaving 8 bases between. Here the CDR3 reads CASSYLDSGELFF. CDR3 DNA sequence: TGTGCCAGCAGTTACCTGGACAGCGGGGAGCTGTTTTTT.

This sequence joins TRBV12-3 or TRBV12-4 and TRBJ2-7; either TRBD1 or TRBD2 may fit D (5 bases each). Trimming pared 7 bases from V and 6 bases from J, leaving 16 bases between. This CDR3 has 13 residues. CDR3 in DNA: TGTGCCAGCACCCCGGGACCCCGTCTCGAGCAGTACTTC. Its translation is CASTPGPRLEQYF.